These T cell receptor beta chains were read from a single sample in a study of T cells after yellow fever vaccination. MiXCR, applied by TCRdb to the 5' RACE reads, yields one record per CDR3 protein. Of around 590,000 distinct CDR3 sequences listed, 12% are singletons. Specimen: PBMCs, collected on the day of the yellow fever booster vaccination. These receptor sequences come from a man aged 30 to 45 who received the YFV17D yellow fever vaccine. The CDR3 runs from the conserved cysteine through the conserved F or W. Each record gives: D gene, clone size, V gene, J gene, CDR3 protein, CDR3 DNA. The D gene is left open where the match is weak. Only part of the rows carry a size: once, few, many, or a class if the clone is expanded.

TRBD1	few	TRBV30	TRBJ2-2	CAWRRGPGELFF	TGTGCCTGGAGGAGGGGGCCCGGGGAGCTGTTTTTT
-	few	TRBV5-1	TRBJ2-7	CASSLPQASYEQYF	TGCGCCAGCAGCTTACCCCAGGCTTCCTACGAGCAGTACTTC
TRBD2	many	TRBV5-1	TRBJ2-2	CASSFRLAGDTGELFF	TGCGCCAGCAGCTTTCGGCTAGCGGGAGACACCGGGGAGCTGTTTTTT
-	many	TRBV5-1	TRBJ1-2	CASSFTGDDYGYTF	TGCGCCAGCAGCTTTACCGGGGACGACTATGGCTACACCTTC
TRBD2	few	TRBV4-2	TRBJ2-1	CASSQESTSGRAWTSYNEQFF	TGTGCCAGCAGCCAAGAAAGCACTAGCGGGAGGGCCTGGACTTCCTACAATGAGCAGTTCTTC
-	-	TRBV6-1	TRBJ2-6	CASRRDAGANVLTF	TGTGCCAGCAGACGCGACGCTGGGGCCAACGTCCTGACTTTC
-	few	TRBV4-1	TRBJ2-6	CASSHEIVIGGANVLTF	TGCGCCAGCAGCCACGAGATCGTCATCGGTGGGGCCAACGTCCTGACTTTC
-	-	TRBV28	TRBJ2-7	CASSSQGLEQYF	TGTGCCAGCAGCAGCCAAGGCCTGGAGCAGTACTTC
-	few	TRBV5-1	TRBJ1-4	CASSLATGTGEKLFF	TGCGCCAGCAGCTTGGCCACGGGGACGGGTGAAAAACTGTTTTTT
TRBD2	-	TRBV6-5	TRBJ2-7	CASSSERERIQGGKQYF	TGTGCCAGCAGTTCCGAGCGGGAGCGAATACAAGGTGGCAAGCAGTACTTC
-	-	TRBV10-2	TRBJ2-7	CASSESRAIPYERYEQYF	TGCGCCAGCAGTGAGTCCAGGGCAATCCCCTATGAACGCTACGAGCAGTACTTC
TRBD2	-	TRBV24-1	TRBJ2-3	CATAAGWTDTQYF	TGTGCCACCGCAGCGGGATGGACAGATACGCAGTATTTT
-	few	TRBV20-1	TRBJ1-2	CSARDGQGSYGYTF	TGCAGTGCTAGAGACGGGCAAGGGAGCTATGGCTACACCTTC
-	-	TRBV5-1	TRBJ2-5	CASSSGAAHPETQYF	TGCGCCAGCAGTTCCGGGGCCGCACACCCAGAGACCCAGTACTTC
-	-	TRBV7-9	TRBJ2-7	CASSLGRGGTNYEQYF	TGTGCCAGCAGCTTAGGGAGGGGGGGGACAAATTACGAGCAGTACTTC
TRBD2	few	TRBV7-8	TRBJ2-3	CASSLAISGSGTDTQYF	TGTGCCAGCAGCTTAGCCATTAGCGGGAGTGGCACAGATACGCAGTATTTT
-	-	TRBV2	TRBJ1-4	CASTETQGSHEKLFF	TGTGCCAGCACAGAAACGCAGGGTTCTCATGAAAAACTGTTTTTT
-	few	TRBV20-1	TRBJ2-1	CSAIVGSEQFF	TGCAGTGCTATCGTGGGGTCTGAGCAGTTCTTC
-	-	TRBV30	TRBJ2-6	CAWSGIYSGANVLTF	TGTGCCTGGAGTGGTATCTACTCTGGGGCCAACGTCCTGACTTTC
-	few	TRBV9	TRBJ2-1	CASSRRGGNQNEQFF	TGTGCCAGCAGCAGGAGGGGCGGGAATCAGAATGAGCAGTTCTTC
-	few	TRBV20-1	TRBJ1-1	CSAREDTQKAFF	TGCAGTGCTAGAGAGGACACCCAGAAAGCTTTCTTT
TRBD2	-	TRBV5-1	TRBJ2-1	CASSSAGVDPLSYNEQFF	TGCGCCAGCAGCAGTGCGGGAGTCGACCCACTCTCCTACAATGAGCAGTTCTTC
-	-	TRBV19	TRBJ2-1	CASTWAIDYNEQFF	TGTGCCAGTACTTGGGCTATAGACTACAATGAGCAGTTCTTC
-	-	TRBV9	TRBJ2-7	CASSAQAGTSYEQYF	TGTGCCAGCAGCGCCCAGGCGGGTACCTCCTACGAGCAGTACTTC
TRBD2	few	TRBV7-2	TRBJ2-3	CASRLAGGADTQYF	TGTGCCAGCAGATTAGCGGGAGGGGCAGATACGCAGTATTTT
-	-	TRBV20-1	TRBJ2-7	CSARTGLSSYEQYF	TGCAGTGCTAGAACGGGGCTTAGCTCCTACGAGCAGTACTTC
TRBD1	-	TRBV10-3	TRBJ2-2	CASGGQGSTGELFF	TGTGCCAGTGGGGGACAGGGGTCGACCGGGGAGCTGTTTTTT
-	-	TRBV29-1	TRBJ2-7	CSVGGTECLQYF	TGCAGCGTTGGAGGGACCGAGTGTTTGCAGTACTTC
-	-	TRBV24-1	TRBJ2-7	CATSDTDRSYEQYF	TGTGCCACCAGTGATACCGACAGGTCCTACGAGCAGTACTTC
-	-	TRBV7-2	TRBJ2-3	CASAIGGGGDGDTQYF	TGTGCCAGCGCTATTGGGGGAGGGGGAGATGGAGATACGCAGTATTTT
TRBD1	-	TRBV28	TRBJ2-5	CASSLPPTGSETQYF	TGTGCCAGCAGTTTACCCCCGACAGGGTCAGAGACCCAGTACTTC
-	-	TRBV3-1	TRBJ2-7	CASSQDRTKQYF	TGTGCCAGCAGCCAAGATAGGACCAAGCAGTACTTC
-	few	TRBV7-2	TRBJ1-5	CASSLHSEPQHF	TGTGCCAGCAGCTTGCACTCGGAGCCCCAGCATTTT
TRBD2	few	TRBV4-3	TRBJ2-1	CASSQVLGLAGVGDEQFF	TGCGCCAGCAGCCAAGTATTAGGACTAGCGGGAGTTGGGGATGAGCAGTTCTTC
-	few	TRBV4-3	TRBJ2-4	CASSQALSGIQYF	TGCGCCAGCAGCCAAGCCCTAAGCGGGATTCAGTACTTC
-	few	TRBV7-9	TRBJ1-1	CASSLVYTGVTEAFF	TGTGCCAGCAGCTTAGTGTATACGGGCGTCACTGAAGCTTTCTTT
-	few	TRBV2	TRBJ2-3	CASIRRGYTDTQYF	TGTGCCAGCATCCGGCGGGGCTACACAGATACGCAGTATTTT
-	many	TRBV7-2	TRBJ2-7	CASSPRVWANSYEQYF	TGTGCCAGCAGCCCCAGGGTCTGGGCGAACTCCTACGAGCAGTACTTC
TRBD1	-	TRBV6-2/TRBV6-3	TRBJ2-1	CASSYGTGVYNEQFF	TGTGCCAGCAGTTACGGGACAGGGGTCTACAATGAGCAGTTCTTC
TRBD2	few	TRBV11-2	TRBJ2-5	CASSLDQGLAGRLKTQYF	TGTGCCAGCAGCTTAGATCAGGGACTAGCGGGAAGGTTGAAGACCCAGTACTTC
-	-	TRBV12-3/TRBV12-4	TRBJ2-1	CASSLWGSDEQFF	TGTGCCAGCAGTTTATGGGGCTCGGATGAGCAGTTCTTC
-	few	TRBV4-2	TRBJ1-1	CASSQGGGIDTEAFF	TGTGCCAGCAGCCAAGGAGGAGGGATAGACACTGAAGCTTTCTTT
-	few	TRBV25-1	TRBJ2-1	CASSEGIGQFF	TGTGCCAGCAGTGAAGGGATAGGGCAGTTCTTC
TRBD1	few	TRBV5-1	TRBJ2-2	CAASDRTGGNTGELFF	TGCGCCGCATCAGACCGGACAGGCGGGAACACCGGGGAGCTGTTTTTT
TRBD2	-	TRBV7-9	TRBJ2-1	CASSLVSSGEQFF	TGTGCCAGCAGCTTAGTGTCTAGCGGTGAGCAGTTCTTC
-	few	TRBV29-1	TRBJ1-1	CSVEPDLNTEAFF	TGCAGCGTTGAACCGGATTTGAACACTGAAGCTTTCTTT
-	many	TRBV5-1	TRBJ1-1	CASSLPGGTEAFF	TGCGCCAGCAGCCTTCCGGGGGGTACTGAAGCTTTCTTT
TRBD1	-	TRBV6-1	TRBJ2-6	CASTDREGANVLTF	TGTGCCAGCACCGACAGGGAGGGGGCCAACGTCCTGACTTTC
TRBD2	few	TRBV5-6	TRBJ2-7	CASSADWGLSAGGTYEQYF	TGTGCCAGCAGCGCTGACTGGGGGCTTAGCGCGGGAGGCACCTACGAGCAGTACTTC
TRBD1	-	TRBV10-3	TRBJ1-4	CAISDSRTGAANEKLFF	TGTGCCATCAGCGACTCGAGGACAGGGGCAGCGAATGAAAAACTGTTTTTT
-	few	TRBV28	TRBJ2-3	CASNTLVDTQYF	TGTGCCAGCAATACACTAGTGGATACGCAGTATTTT
-	-	TRBV5-1	TRBJ2-7	CASSLETGFYEQYF	TGCGCCAGCAGCTTGGAGACAGGCTTCTACGAGCAGTACTTC
TRBD2	-	TRBV5-6	TRBJ2-3	CASSRTSGRGYTDTQYF	TGTGCCAGCAGTCGGACTAGCGGGAGGGGGTACACAGATACGCAGTATTTT
-	many	TRBV12-3/TRBV12-4	TRBJ2-2	CASSFPGAGELFF	TGTGCCAGCAGTTTCCCGGGGGCCGGGGAGCTGTTTTTT
-	-	TRBV20-1	TRBJ1-1	CSARDRRRRETEAFF	TGCAGTGCTAGAGATCGCAGGCGAAGGGAGACTGAAGCTTTCTTT
-	-	TRBV12-3/TRBV12-4	TRBJ1-1	CARAVRNTEAFF	TGTGCCAGAGCAGTCAGGAATACTGAAGCTTTCTTT
TRBD2	few	TRBV11-2	TRBJ2-7	CASSSASGMDSGFYEQYF	TGTGCCAGCAGCTCGGCTAGCGGGATGGATTCCGGGTTCTACGAGCAGTACTTC
-	few	TRBV6-2/TRBV6-3	TRBJ2-3	CASSYSPAASTDTQYF	TGTGCCAGCAGTTACTCACCAGCGGCTAGCACAGATACGCAGTATTTT